This T cell receptor (beta chain) was sequenced in a study of cytomegalovirus exposure and HLA in healthy donors. From germline, CDR1 is KGHSH and CDR2 LQKENI. This CDR3 has 17 amino acids. Trimming removed 8 bases from V and 0 bases from J; junction bases left unmatched: 12. PCR used 60 Vbeta primers and 13 Jbeta primers. Sequenced by immunoSEQ multiplex PCR; TCRdb stores in-frame clones only, minus some. The sample lists about 140,000 clones; over 70% were seen once. This rearrangement joins TRBV18 to TRBJ1-4, with TRBD1 matching 7 bases. The sequence derives from a man aged 35 to 55 in good health and CMV-seropositive. The sample was PBMCs. CDR3 residues: CASQRQGDLATNEKLFF. In nucleotides, the CDR3 is TGTGCCAGCCAGCGACAGGGAGATTTAGCAACTAATGAAAAACTGTTTTTT.